This TCR beta chain is from a study of T cells in Graves' hyperthyroidism and ophthalmopathy. Many counts were recorded for this clonotype. Germline loops: CDR1 SGHNT, CDR2 YYREEE (reference sequence). Trimming cost V 1 base and J 0 bases; bases outside gene matches: 8. The CDR3 spans 17 residues. Out of approximately 9.9 ml of fresh peripheral blood came the PBMCs. Regions amplified from RNA transcripts were the TCR beta CDR3 regions. The HTBI primer set served for first-round RT-PCR of the TCR CDR3. Via MiXCR, TCRdb re-called the multiplex PCR reads, giving one row per CDR3 protein. The repertoire has some 690,000 distinct CDR3 sequences, approximately 15% of them found once; the top ten carry roughly a sixth.

The chain links TRBV5-4 to TRBJ2-5, with 8 nucleotides matching TRBD1. The clonotype originates from a man aged 45-65 years with Graves' hyperthyroidism. The sample consisted of blood. CDR3 nucleotide sequence: TGTGCCAGCAGCTTGATGGTTTCAGGGGGCAACCAAGAGACCCAGTACTTC. It yields the protein CASSLMVSGGNQETQYF. The full variable domain, in which reference TRBV5-4 and TRBJ2-5 provide the parts outside the CDR3, is ETGVTQSPTHLIKTRGQQVTLRCSSQSGHNTVSWYQQALGQGPQFIFQYYREEENGRGNFPPRFSGLQFPNYSSELNVNALELDDSALYLCASSLMVSGGNQETQYFGPGTRLLVL.